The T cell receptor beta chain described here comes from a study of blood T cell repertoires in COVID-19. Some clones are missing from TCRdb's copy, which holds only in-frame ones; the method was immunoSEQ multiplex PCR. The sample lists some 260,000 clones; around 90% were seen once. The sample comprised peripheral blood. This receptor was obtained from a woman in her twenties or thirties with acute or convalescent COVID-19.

The CDR3 DNA reads as TGCGCCAGCAGTGAGCGGTTTACAGGGGGCAGTTCAGATACGCAGTATTTT. This encodes CASSERFTGGSSDTQYF. The chain is built from TRBV10-2 and TRBJ2-3; 9 nucleotides match TRBD1. V lost 2 bases and J lost 4; bases outside the gene matches: 10. This CDR3 has 17 residues. Germline-derived CDR1 and CDR2 are WSHSY and SAAADI.